The T cell receptor beta chain described here comes from a study of T cells in tumors after PD-1 blockade. Study overall: On average, tumor samples gave more than 20,000 TCR templates and several thousand unique clonotypes. Broader study findings: Only pre- versus post-treatment comparisons showed clonal replacement. Peripheral recruitment is suggested, as some novel exhausted tumor clones were in pre-treatment blood.

Here immunoSEQ multiplex PCR was the method, and the copy in TCRdb shows in-frame clones only, minus some. The table lists about 1,700 clones, roughly 75% of them singletons. V was pared by 5 bases and J by 3 bases, with 7 bases of the junction left unmatched. The CDR3 is 16 amino acids. Germline lookup yields CDR1 SGHTA and CDR2 FQGTGA. About this clone: Its specificity is not known.

Material: tumor tissue, obtained after anti-PD-1 treatment. This chain joins TRBV7-3 and TRBJ2-1; TRBD1 matches at 10 bases. The sequence derives from a human donor with basal cell carcinoma. CDR3 DNA sequence: TGTGCCAGCAGCCCGCGGACAGGGGGGAGCTACAATGAGCAGTTCTTC. Translating it yields CASSPRTGGSYNEQFF.